The T cell receptor (beta chain) under discussion was sequenced for a study of blood T cell repertoires in COVID-19. About the study: Whether acute or convalescent, the COVID-19 samples came from the United States, Italy and Spain.

V trimming: 3 bases; J trimming: 4 bases; junction bases outside the gene matches: 5. The V gene's germline CDR1 is SGHAT and CDR2 FQNNGV. This CDR3 spans 16 amino acids. Per the original data handling: Nucleated cell counts were estimated from reference gene primer amplification. Sequenced by immunoSEQ multiplex PCR; TCRdb stores in-frame clones only, minus some. From that table come the V and J calls and clone size; the DNA was used to work out D and trimming. The sample lists roughly 78,000 clones; around four fifths were seen once. The chain links TRBV11-2 to TRBJ2-1, with 11 bases lining up with TRBD2. The sequenced sample consisted of peripheral blood. The receptor's source is an elderly woman with acute or convalescent COVID-19. In DNA form, the CDR3 reads TGTGCCAGCAGCTTCTTGTCTAGCGGGAGGTACAATGAGCAGTTCTTC. This encodes CASSFLSSGRYNEQFF.